The 2 T cell receptor beta chains below were found in one sample sequenced in a study of human T cells and chemical hapten exposure. TCRdb reanalysed the RACE reads using MiXCR and keeps one entry per CDR3 protein. The sample contains 85,000 or so distinct CDR3 sequences, approximately 10% of which appear only once. Time point noted: patch test 2, 6 weeks after DPC sensitization. Described treatment: therapeutic diphenylcyclopropenone sensitization with weekly scalp DPC. Sample: whole blood, taken in connection with sensitization to the hapten diphenylcyclopropenone (DPC). These receptors were obtained from a man younger than 35 with alopecia areata. Some clones in this sample may be carry-over from other donors' samples.

Many counts were recorded for this clonotype. The chain combines TRBV7-6 with TRBJ2-7; 8 positions match TRBD2. Germline CDR1 is SGHVS and CDR2 is FNYEAQ. The V segment lost 1 base and the J segment 4 bases; nucleotides outside the gene matches: 6. The CDR3 has 15 amino acids. The CDR3 spells CASSLEAAGVYEQYF. For the CDR3, the DNA is TGTGCCAGCAGCTTAGAGGCAGCGGGGGTTTACGAGCAGTACTTC. The complete variable domain, with remaining parts taken from reference TRBV7-6 and TRBJ2-7, reads GAGVSQSPRYKVTKRGQDVALRCDPISGHVSLYWYRQALGQGPEFLTYFNYEAQQDKSGLPNDRFSAERPEGSISTLTIQRTEQRDSAMYRCASSLEAAGVYEQYFGPGTRLTVT.

This clonotype was observed a handful of times. V and J are TRBV12-3 or TRBV12-4 and TRBJ2-3; 7 nucleotides match TRBD1. J gave up 4 bases and V 6 bases, and 7 bases lay outside the gene matches. This CDR3 region has 14 residues. CDR3 bases: TGTGCCAGCAGGCCAGGGGGTTTTGCAGATACGCAGTATTTT. It translates to CASRPGGFADTQYF.